This T cell receptor (beta chain) was captured in a study of blood T cell repertoires in COVID-19. Across the whole study: The study drew acute and convalescent COVID-19 samples from the United States, Italy and Spain. PBMCs, B-cell-depleted T cells, or T cells provided the cDNA or gDNA that made up the material.

Trimming stripped 4 bases from V and 5 bases from J, with 7 bases between. Germline assignment: CDR1 KGHDR and CDR2 SFDVKD. The CDR3 runs 12 residues. Authors' data handling: By means of reference gene primer amplification, nucleated cell counts were estimated. Clones were sequenced by immunoSEQ multiplex PCR, and TCRdb holds only the in-frame ones, with some missing. V and J calls and clone size are given by that table; D and trimming were obtained from the DNA. Of about 200,000 clones detected, about 88% appear once; the ten largest clones hold roughly a tenth. The receptor was derived from a woman in her fifties or sixties with COVID-19, enrolled during active disease. The sample was peripheral blood. V is TRBV24-1 and J is TRBJ1-1; D might be TRBD1 (6 bases). The CDR3 nucleotides are TGTGCCACCAGTGAACAGGGAACTGAAGCTTTCTTT. Its protein is CATSEQGTEAFF.